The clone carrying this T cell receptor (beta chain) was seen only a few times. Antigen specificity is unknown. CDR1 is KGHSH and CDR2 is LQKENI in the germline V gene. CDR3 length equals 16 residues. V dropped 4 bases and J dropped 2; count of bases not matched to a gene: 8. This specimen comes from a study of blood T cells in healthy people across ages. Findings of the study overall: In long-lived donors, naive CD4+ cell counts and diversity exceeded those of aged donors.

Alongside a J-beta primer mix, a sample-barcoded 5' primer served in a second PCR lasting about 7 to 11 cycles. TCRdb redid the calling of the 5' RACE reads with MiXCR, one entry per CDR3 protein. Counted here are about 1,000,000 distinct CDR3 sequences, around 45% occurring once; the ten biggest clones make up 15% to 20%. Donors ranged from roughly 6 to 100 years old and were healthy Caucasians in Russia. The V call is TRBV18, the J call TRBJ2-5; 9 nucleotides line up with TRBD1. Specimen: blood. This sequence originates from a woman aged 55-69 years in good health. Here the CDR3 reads CASSRSGDRVQETQYF. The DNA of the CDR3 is TGTGCCAGCTCACGTTCCGGGGACAGGGTTCAAGAGACCCAGTACTTC.